This TCR beta chain was captured by sequencing in a study of human T cells and chemical hapten exposure. Study-wide results and caveats: Once DPC sensitization occurred, TCRs above 1 in 1000 frequency showed no change.

Within the library, unique molecular identifiers were attached to each individual cDNA molecule. In the study's own analysis: Ranging from about 20,000 to 700,000, TCR counts per sample had a median value of 95,638. Each CDR3 protein gets one entry after TCRdb re-called the 5' RACE reads with MiXCR. The V and J calls and clone size are TCRdb's, not the authors'. This sample yields about 110,000 distinct CDR3 sequences, of which 15% to 20% are seen a single time; roughly 2.8% belongs to the top ten. Worth noting for this clonotype: The antigen is unknown.

The study extracted total RNA from unfractionated whole blood. The clonotype was recovered from a human donor in good health.

In nucleotides, the CDR3 is TGTGCCAGCAGCCCGGGGGCGAAAGAGACCCAGTACTTC. It codes for CASSPGAKETQYF. The V gene is TRBV5-6, the J gene TRBJ2-5; D may match TRBD1 or TRBD2 (6 bases each). This CDR3 comprises 13 residues. Germline V gene sequence: CDR1 SGHDT, CDR2 YYEEEE. V shed 4 bases and J shed 3 bases, with 10 bases lying between them. Drawing the rest from reference TRBV5-6 and TRBJ2-5, the complete variable domain is DAGVTQSPTHLIKTRGQQVTLRCSPKSGHDTVSWYQQALGQGPQFIFQYYEEEERQRGNFPDRFSGHQFPNYSSELNVNALLLGDSALYLCASSPGAKETQYFGPGTRLLVL.